Below, 20 T cell receptor beta chains from the same sample are listed, as sequenced in a study of T cells in Graves' hyperthyroidism and ophthalmopathy. The source material, RNA transcripts, was used to amplify TCR beta CDR3 regions. A set of HTBI primers served as the primers for a first-round RT-PCR of the TCR CDR3. TCRdb fed the multiplex PCR reads into MiXCR, producing one record per CDR3 protein. The sample has about 500,000 distinct CDR3 sequences, about 15% seen once; the top ten hold about 29%. Sequences were obtained from blood. The source of these receptors is a woman younger than 45 with Graves' ophthalmopathy.

This chain connects TRBV27 to TRBJ1-3; D perhaps matches TRBD1 (6 bases). With 2 bases removed from V and 6 bases from J, the gap between germline ends came to 14 bases. CDR1 MNHEY and CDR2 SMNVEV come from the germline V gene (reference sequence). The CDR3 runs to 15 residues. CDR3 sequence reads: CASSLVSGGVNTIYF. CDR3 sequence (DNA): TGTGCCAGCAGTTTAGTCTCCGGGGGCGTAAACACCATATATTTT.

V gene TRBV7-8 combines with J gene TRBJ1-5; a possible D gene is TRBD1 (5 bases). Trimming pared 2 bases from V and 1 base from J, leaving 9 bases between. Looked up from germline, CDR1 is SGHVS and CDR2 is FQNEAQ. The CDR3 covers 15 residues. CDR3 amino acids: CASSLLSGSNQPQHF. CDR3 nucleotides: TGTGCCAGCAGCTTACTGTCAGGGAGCAATCAGCCCCAGCATTTT.

This chain uses TRBV5-5 with TRBJ1-2; tentatively, D is TRBD1 (6 bases). The V gene lost 10 bases and the J gene lost 8 bases, with 18 bases spanning the gap. Germline V gene sequence: CDR1 SGHKS, CDR2 YYEKEE (reference sequence). The CDR3 spans 12 residues. The CDR3 DNA sequence: TGTGCCGGCCGGGACACAAGGACCGGCTACACCTTC. The encoded protein is CAGRDTRTGYTF.

This sequence joins TRBV28 and TRBJ1-2, with 10 bases that match TRBD1. The CDR3 loop spans 15 amino acids. Losses at the gene ends were 4 bases for V and 5 bases for J; bases not matched to a gene: 7. Germline V gene sequence: CDR1 MDHEN, CDR2 SYDVKM. The CDR3 loop reads CASSSRWGQGYGYTF. The CDR3 nucleotides read TGTGCCAGCAGTTCTAGGTGGGGACAGGGGTATGGCTACACCTTC.

Note on this clonotype: A much larger clonotype is one base distant, so this may be a read error. The chain has TRBV5-6 and TRBJ2-1; TRBD2 matches at 8 bases. V shed 4 bases and J 10 bases; nucleotides not matched to a gene: 16. Germline V CDR1 and CDR2: SGHDT, YYEEEE. This CDR3 contains 16 residues. CDR3 in amino acids: CASSIWTSPFLPEQFF. CDR3 nucleotides: TGTGCCAGCAGCATATGGACTAGCCCTTTCCTACCCGAGCAGTTCTTC.

This clonotype was picked up many times. The chain recombines TRBV2 with TRBJ1-3; D might be TRBD1 (6 bases). Trimming shortened V by 7 bases and J by 6 bases, and 16 bases separated the two germline ends. The CDR3 has 14 amino acids. Germline V lookup: CDR1 SNHLY, CDR2 FYNNEI. CDR3 region: CASIWVQGENTIYF. DNA of the CDR3: TGTGCCAGCATATGGGTACAGGGAGAAAACACCATATATTTT.

This clonotype appeared many times. This chain uses TRBV20-1 with TRBJ2-1; D uncertain. Trimming left V 3 bases short and J 0 bases short, with 9 bases between. The CDR3 contains 14 residues. Germline V gene data show CDR1 as DFQATT and CDR2 as SNEGSKA (reference sequence). The CDR3 loop is CSARLVSSYNEQFF. The DNA of the CDR3 is TGCAGTGCTAGGTTAGTGAGCTCCTACAATGAGCAGTTCTTC.

At least ten counts were recorded for this clonotype. Its ends do not fully match the called genes, so a read error is possible. This chain uses TRBV2 with TRBJ2-5; D unclear. CDR1 and CDR2 (germline): SNHLY, FYNNEI. CDR3 size: 12 residues. The CDR3 sequence is CASSLLDWLGNF. CDR3 coding DNA: TGTGCCAGCAGCTTATTAGACTGGCTCGGAAACTTC.

This clonotype was seen ten or more times. This chain links TRBV2 with TRBJ2-7; D is unclear. Germline CDR1 is SNHLY and CDR2 is FYNNEI. Trimming pared 4 bases from V and 3 bases from J, leaving 13 bases between. The CDR3 has 14 residues. The CDR3 is CASSVAESFYEQYF. CDR3 DNA sequence: TGTGCCAGCAGTGTTGCAGAAAGTTTCTACGAGCAGTACTTC.

In this sample, this clonotype turned up a few times. The rearrangement uses TRBV15 and TRBJ1-3; unclear D gene. The germline CDR1 and CDR2 sequences are LNHNV and YYDKDF (reference sequence). Trimming took off 6 bases at V and 0 bases at J, with 12 bases between the two ends. The CDR3 contains 15 residues. The CDR3: CATSLERSSGNTIYF. CDR3 in DNA: TGTGCCACCAGTCTCGAACGGAGCTCTGGAAACACCATATATTTT.

The V gene is TRBV29-1, the J gene TRBJ1-2; D possibly corresponds to TRBD1 (5 bases). Germline V gene data show CDR1 as SQVTM and CDR2 as ANQGSEA. The CDR3 loop spans 14 amino acids. Trimming stripped 2 bases from V and 5 bases from J, with 15 bases between. CDR3 in amino acids: CSVEIMGGEYGYTF. The CDR3 DNA is TGCAGCGTTGAAATAATGGGGGGGGAATATGGCTACACCTTC.

There are a few counts of this clonotype. V is TRBV28 and J is TRBJ1-2; D ambiguous. The germline V gene has CDR1 MDHEN and CDR2 SYDVKM. This CDR3 is built from 13 residues. The V and J ends lost 2 bases and 8 bases respectively, with 12 bases between them. The CDR3 DNA reads as TGTGCCAGCAGTTTACAATCTCTGGGGGGCTACACCTTC. Protein product: CASSLQSLGGYTF.

This clonotype has at least ten counts. The germline gene is not matched at one end of the junction; a read error may be the cause. The V call is TRBV2, the J call TRBJ2-7; 7 nucleotides match TRBD1. Germline assignment: CDR1 SNHLY and CDR2 FYNNEI. The CDR3 sequence is 15 residues long. In nucleotides, the CDR3 is TGTGCCAGCCGTGAAACAGGGGAAAGCTCCTACGAGCAGTACTTC. Encoded protein: CASRETGESSYEQYF.

In this sample, this clonotype turned up a few times. J is TRBJ2-1 and V is TRBV6-1, with TRBD2 matching 10 bases. CDR3 length: 15 residues. Germline V gene lookup returns CDR1 MNHNS and CDR2 SASEGT. The J segment lost 10 bases and the V segment lost 5 bases, leaving 11 bases of the junction unmatched. DNA for the CDR3: TGTGCCAGCAGTTTCCTAGCGGGAGCCTTCGGGGAGCAGTTCTTC. It translates to CASSFLAGAFGEQFF.

This clonotype was observed at least ten times. The chain employs TRBV11-2 and TRBJ1-2, with D tentatively TRBD1 (6 bases). With 5 bases removed from V and 5 bases from J, the gap between germline ends came to 15 bases. Germline V gene data show CDR1 as SGHAT and CDR2 as FQNNGV. The CDR3 is 14 residues long. Here the CDR3 reads CASSNNGQGYGYTF. CDR3 DNA: TGTGCCAGCAGCAACAACGGGCAGGGGTATGGCTACACCTTC.

This clonotype appeared a few times. The rearrangement links TRBV7-2 to TRBJ2-3, with 7 bases that match TRBD2. V shed 6 bases and J 3 bases; nucleotides not matched to a gene: 9. The CDR3 runs 15 residues. Germline V lookup: CDR1 SGHTA, CDR2 FQGNSA. The chain's CDR3 is CASSIALAETDTQYF. CDR3 nucleotide sequence: TGTGCCAGCAGTATAGCCCTAGCGGAAACAGATACGCAGTATTTT.

In this sample, this clonotype turned up a few times. The gene calls are TRBV9 and TRBJ2-2, with no clear D. The length of the CDR3 is 16 residues. V lost 0 bases, J lost 4 bases, and 13 bases lay in between. Germline loops: CDR1 SGDLS, CDR2 YYNGEE. CDR3 sequence (DNA): TGTGCCAGCAGCGTAGACCTACCTAGGCCCACCGGGGAGCTGTTTTTT. It yields the protein CASSVDLPRPTGELFF.

V and J are TRBV6-4 and TRBJ2-1, with D perhaps matching TRBD2 (6 bases). V was trimmed by 0 bases and J by 2 bases, leaving 14 bases between them. The CDR3 loop spans 17 amino acids. The germline V gene encodes CDR1 MRHNA and CDR2 SNTAGT. The DNA for the CDR3 is TGTGCCAGCAGTGACTCGTACGGGGGAGGCACCTACAATGAGCAGTTCTTC. This translates into CASSDSYGGGTYNEQFF.

This rearrangement joins TRBV9 to TRBJ2-3; 7 nucleotides align to TRBD1. The junction had 6 bases not matched to a gene; V was cut back by 0 bases and J by 2 bases. The germline gives CDR1 SGDLS, CDR2 YYNGEE. The CDR3 runs 16 residues. CDR3 sequence (DNA): TGTGCCAGCAGCGTAGGTTTCCAGGGGGTCACAGATACGCAGTATTTT. Protein: CASSVGFQGVTDTQYF.

This clonotype was found many times. The chain recombines TRBV7-2 with TRBJ2-3, with D possibly matching TRBD1 (5 bases). V was clipped by 1 base and J by 7 bases, with 18 bases between them. This CDR3 has 16 amino acids. The germline CDR1 and CDR2 sequences are SGHTA and FQGNSA. The DNA of the CDR3 is TGTGCCAGCAGCTTAGTTGGGGCCTTCCCCCATAATACGCAGTATTTT. This sequence encodes CASSLVGAFPHNTQYF.